This TCR beta chain was obtained from a study of blood T cell repertoires in COVID-19. The overall study: T cells, B-cell-depleted T cells, or PBMCs provided the cDNA or gDNA that served as material.

Profiling relied on immunoSEQ multiplex PCR, and the TCRdb table lists in-frame clones only, not all of them. The sample yields fewer than 85,000 clones, about 87% seen once. CDR1 is LGHDT, CDR2 YNNKEL, per germline (reference sequence). V was shortened by 4 bases and J by 4 bases, with 8 bases between the two germline ends. The CDR3 extends over 13 amino acids. The sequencing sample was made of peripheral blood. The origin of this receptor is a human donor in a cohort sampled during active COVID-19. The chain is built from TRBV3-1 (or the pseudogene TRBV3-2) and TRBJ1-5; D uncertain. The CDR3, as DNA: TGTGCCAGCAGCCGGGCAGGTAATCAGCCCCAGCATTTT. This encodes CASSRAGNQPQHF.